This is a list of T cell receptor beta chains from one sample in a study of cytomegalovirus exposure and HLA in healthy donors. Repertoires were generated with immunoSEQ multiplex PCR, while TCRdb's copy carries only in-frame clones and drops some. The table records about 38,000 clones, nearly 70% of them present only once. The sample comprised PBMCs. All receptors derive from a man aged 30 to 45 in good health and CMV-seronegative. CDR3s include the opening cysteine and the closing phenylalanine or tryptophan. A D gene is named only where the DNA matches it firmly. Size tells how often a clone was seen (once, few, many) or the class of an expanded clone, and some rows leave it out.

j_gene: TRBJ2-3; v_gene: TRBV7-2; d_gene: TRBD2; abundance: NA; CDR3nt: TGTGCCAGCAGTTTTCTCAGGGAGCTAGCGGGAGGGGACACAGATACGCAGTATTTT; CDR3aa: CASSFLRELAGGDTDTQYF
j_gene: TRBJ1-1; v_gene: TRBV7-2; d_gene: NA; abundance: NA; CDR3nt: TGTGCCAGCAGCGAATGGGACATCTCGATGAACACTGAAGCTTTCTTT; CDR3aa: CASSEWDISMNTEAFF
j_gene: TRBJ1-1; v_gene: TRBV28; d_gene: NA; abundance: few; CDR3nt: TGTGCCAGCAGTTTATGGAGCATGAACACTGAAGCTTTCTTT; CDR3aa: CASSLWSMNTEAFF
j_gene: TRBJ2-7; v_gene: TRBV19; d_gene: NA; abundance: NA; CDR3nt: TGTGCCAGTAGCCGGGACACCCCCTACGAGCAGTACTTC; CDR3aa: CASSRDTPYEQYF
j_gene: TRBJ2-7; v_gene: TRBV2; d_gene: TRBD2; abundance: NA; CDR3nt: TGTGCCAGCACCTCCAAGGGGAGGACTAGCGGGGCCAGGAGCTCCTACGAGCAGTACTTC; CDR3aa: CASTSKGRTSGARSSYEQYF
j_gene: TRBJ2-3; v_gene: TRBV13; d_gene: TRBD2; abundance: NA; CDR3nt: TGTGCCAGCAGCTCCCCGGGACTAGCGGGAGCCCAAGATACGCAGTATTTT; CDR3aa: CASSSPGLAGAQDTQYF
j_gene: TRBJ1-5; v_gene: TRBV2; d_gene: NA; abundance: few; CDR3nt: TGTGCCAGCAGTCCACGGGACTCCAGGGATCAGCCCCAGCATTTT; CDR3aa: CASSPRDSRDQPQHF
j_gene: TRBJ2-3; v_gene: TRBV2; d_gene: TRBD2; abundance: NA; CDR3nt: TGTGCCAGCAGTGGCGGGAGGGGACTAGCGGGAAGTCGAGATACGCAGTATTTT; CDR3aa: CASSGGRGLAGSRDTQYF
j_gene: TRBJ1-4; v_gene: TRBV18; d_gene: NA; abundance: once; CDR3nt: TGTGCCAGCTCAAGGGGTTGGACTAATGAAAAACTGTTTTTT; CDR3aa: CASSRGWTNEKLFF
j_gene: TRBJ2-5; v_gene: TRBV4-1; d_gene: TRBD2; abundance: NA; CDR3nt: TGCGCCAGCAGCCAATCGCCGGGACTAGCGGGGTTCCAAGAGACCCAGTACTTC; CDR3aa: CASSQSPGLAGFQETQYF
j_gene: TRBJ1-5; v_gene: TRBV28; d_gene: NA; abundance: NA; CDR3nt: TGTGCCAGCTCCTTACCGGGGTTAAGCCAGCCCCAGCATTTT; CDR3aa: CASSLPGLSQPQHF
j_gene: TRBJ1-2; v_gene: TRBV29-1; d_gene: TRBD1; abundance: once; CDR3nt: TGCAGCGTTGATTTTTACCCGGGACAGGGGGCTGGCTACACCTTC; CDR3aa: CSVDFYPGQGAGYTF
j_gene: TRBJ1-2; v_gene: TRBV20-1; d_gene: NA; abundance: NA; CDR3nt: TGCAGTGTGGCCTCTAACTATGGCTACACCTTC; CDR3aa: CSVASNYGYTF
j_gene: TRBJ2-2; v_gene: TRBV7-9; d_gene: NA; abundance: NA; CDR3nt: TGTGCCAGCAGCTTACGACAGACGAACACCGGGGAGCTGTTTTTT; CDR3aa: CASSLRQTNTGELFF
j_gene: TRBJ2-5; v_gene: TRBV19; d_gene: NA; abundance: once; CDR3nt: TGTGCCAGTAGTATCCAGGGGCAAGAGACCCAGTACTTC; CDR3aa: CASSIQGQETQYF
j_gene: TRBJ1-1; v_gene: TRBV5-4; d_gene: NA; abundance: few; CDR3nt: TGTGCCAGCAGCTTGAGTCAGGGGTACACTGAAGCTTTCTTT; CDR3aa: CASSLSQGYTEAFF
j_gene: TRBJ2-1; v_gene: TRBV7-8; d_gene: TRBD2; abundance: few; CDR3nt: TGTGCCAGCAGCTTAATACGGGGGGGGGACAATGAGCAGTTCTTC; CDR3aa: CASSLIRGGDNEQFF
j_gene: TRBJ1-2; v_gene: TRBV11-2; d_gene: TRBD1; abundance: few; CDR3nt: TGTGCCAGCAGCTTAGGTCCAGGGGGCAACTATGGCTACACCTTC; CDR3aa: CASSLGPGGNYGYTF
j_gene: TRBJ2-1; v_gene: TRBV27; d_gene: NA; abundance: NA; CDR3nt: TGTGCCAGCAGTTTAGCTAACAATGAGCAGTTCTTC; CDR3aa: CASSLANNEQFF
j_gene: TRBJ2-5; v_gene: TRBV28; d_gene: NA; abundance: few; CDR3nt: TGTGCCAGCAGGGATTTGGCGGGGGCGTGGGAGACCCAGTACTTC; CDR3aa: CASRDLAGAWETQYF
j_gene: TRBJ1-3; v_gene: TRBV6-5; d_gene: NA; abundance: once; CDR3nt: TGTGCCAGCAGGCCGGGACACACTGGAAACACCATATATTTT; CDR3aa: CASRPGHTGNTIYF
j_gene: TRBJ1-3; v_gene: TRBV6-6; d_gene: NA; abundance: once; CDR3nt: TGTGCCAGCAGCCGAGCGGGGGGCCTCTCTGGAAACACCATATATTTT; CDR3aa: CASSRAGGLSGNTIYF
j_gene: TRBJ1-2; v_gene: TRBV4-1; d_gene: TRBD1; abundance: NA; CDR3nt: TGCGCCAGCAGCCAAGGGGACAGGGGGGGCTATGGCTACACCTTC; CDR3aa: CASSQGDRGGYGYTF
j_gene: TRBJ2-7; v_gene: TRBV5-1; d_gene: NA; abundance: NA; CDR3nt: TGCGCCAGCAGCTTCGTGACTAGTAACTACGAGCAGTACTTC; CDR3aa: CASSFVTSNYEQYF
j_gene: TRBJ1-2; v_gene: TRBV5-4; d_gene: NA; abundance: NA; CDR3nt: TGTGCCAGCAGCCCGGGCGGCGGTGGGGTAAGGGGCTATGGCTACACCTTC; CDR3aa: CASSPGGGGVRGYGYTF
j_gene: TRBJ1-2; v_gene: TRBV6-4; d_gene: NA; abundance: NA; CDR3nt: TGTGCCAGCAGTGACTCCGGGGGGAACTATGGCTACACCTTC; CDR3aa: CASSDSGGNYGYTF
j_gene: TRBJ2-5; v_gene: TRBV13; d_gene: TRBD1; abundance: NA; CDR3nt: TGTGCCAGCAGCCGACAGGGTTTAGGGACCCAGTACTTC; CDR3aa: CASSRQGLGTQYF
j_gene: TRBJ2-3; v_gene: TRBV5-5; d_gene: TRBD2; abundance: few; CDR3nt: TGTGCCAGCAGCTGGGGAGGGACAGATACGCAGTATTTT; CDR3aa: CASSWGGTDTQYF
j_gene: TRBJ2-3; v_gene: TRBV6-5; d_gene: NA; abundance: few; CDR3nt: TGTGCCAGCAGTTACTCTCGGTACACAGATACGCAGTATTTT; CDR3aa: CASSYSRYTDTQYF
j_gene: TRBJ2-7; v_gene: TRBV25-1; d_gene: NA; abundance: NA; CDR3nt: TGTGCCAGCAGTGGACTCTACGAGCAGTACTTC; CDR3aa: CASSGLYEQYF
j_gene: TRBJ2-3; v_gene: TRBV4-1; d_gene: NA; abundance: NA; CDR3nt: TGCGCCAGCAGCCTCTCCCCTCCGGGGGAAAGCACAGATACGCAGTATTTT; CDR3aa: CASSLSPPGESTDTQYF
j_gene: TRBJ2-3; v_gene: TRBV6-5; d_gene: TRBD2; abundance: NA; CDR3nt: TGTGCCAGCAGTTACGCGGGAGTCGATACGCAGTATTTT; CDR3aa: CASSYAGVDTQYF
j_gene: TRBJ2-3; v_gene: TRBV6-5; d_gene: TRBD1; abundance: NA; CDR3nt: TGTGCCAGCAGGGACAGGGAAAGAGGGTCAGATACGCAGTATTTT; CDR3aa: CASRDRERGSDTQYF
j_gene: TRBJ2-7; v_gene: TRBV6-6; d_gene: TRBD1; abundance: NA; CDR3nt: TGTGCCAGCAGTTACTCGCGGACAGGGGCCCACGAGCAGTACTTC; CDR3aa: CASSYSRTGAHEQYF
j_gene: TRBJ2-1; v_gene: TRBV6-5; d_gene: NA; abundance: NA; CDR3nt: TGTGCCAGCAGTTATTCTAGCAGCTACAATGAGCAGTTCTTC; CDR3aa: CASSYSSSYNEQFF
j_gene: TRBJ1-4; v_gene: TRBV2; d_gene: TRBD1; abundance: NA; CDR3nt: TGTGCCAGCAGACGCCCCGGGACAGAAAATGAAAAACTGTTTTTT; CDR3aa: CASRRPGTENEKLFF
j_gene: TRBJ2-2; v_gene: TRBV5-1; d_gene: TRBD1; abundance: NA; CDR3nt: TGCGCCAGCAGCGGGACAGGGAACACCGGGGAGCTGTTTTTT; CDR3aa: CASSGTGNTGELFF
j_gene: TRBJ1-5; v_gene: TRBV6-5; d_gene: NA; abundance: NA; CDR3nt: TGTGCCAGCAGTTACGCGGATGACCAGCCCCAGCATTTT; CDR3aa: CASSYADDQPQHF
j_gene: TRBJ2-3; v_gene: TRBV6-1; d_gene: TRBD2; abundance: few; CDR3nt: TGTGCCAGCACCCCACTAGCGGGGGGGCCCGATACGCAGTATTTT; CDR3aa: CASTPLAGGPDTQYF
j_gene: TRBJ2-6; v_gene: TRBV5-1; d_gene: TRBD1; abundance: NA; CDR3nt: TGCGCCAGCAGCGTGACAGGGGGGACTGGGGCCAACGTCCTGACTTTC; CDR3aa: CASSVTGGTGANVLTF
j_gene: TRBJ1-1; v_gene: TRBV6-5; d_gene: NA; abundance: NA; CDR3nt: TGTGCCAGCAGTTACTCGATGGCAAGAAACACTGAAGCTTTCTTT; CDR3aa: CASSYSMARNTEAFF
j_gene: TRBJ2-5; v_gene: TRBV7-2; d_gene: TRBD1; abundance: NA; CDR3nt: TGTGCCAGCAGTTTCGCAGGGGGCCGGGAGACCCAGTACTTC; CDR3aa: CASSFAGGRETQYF
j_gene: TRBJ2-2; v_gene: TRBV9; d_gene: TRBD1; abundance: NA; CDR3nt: TGTGCCAGCCGACCGGGACAGATGAACACCGGGGAGCTGTTTTTT; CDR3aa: CASRPGQMNTGELFF
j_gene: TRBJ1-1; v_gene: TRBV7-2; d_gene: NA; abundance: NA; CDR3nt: TGTGCCAGCAGCTTGCGAGGGTCGGCTTTCTTT; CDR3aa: CASSLRGSAFF
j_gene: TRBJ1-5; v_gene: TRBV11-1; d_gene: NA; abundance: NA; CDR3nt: TGTGCCAGCAGCCCCACGACTTCTCAGCCCCAGCATTTT; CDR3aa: CASSPTTSQPQHF
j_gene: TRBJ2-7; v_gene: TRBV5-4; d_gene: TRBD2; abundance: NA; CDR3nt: TGTGCCAGCAGCTTGTTGACTAGCGGCTACGAGCAGTACTTC; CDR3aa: CASSLLTSGYEQYF
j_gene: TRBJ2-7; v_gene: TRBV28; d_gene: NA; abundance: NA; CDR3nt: TGTGCCAGCACCAACGTCCCCCAGGGGGGTTTCGAGCAGTACTTC; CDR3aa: CASTNVPQGGFEQYF
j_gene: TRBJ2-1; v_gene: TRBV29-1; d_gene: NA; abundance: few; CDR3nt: TGCAGCGGAGGCACCGGGGACGGGGGAGAGCAGTTCTTC; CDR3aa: CSGGTGDGGEQFF